This T cell receptor beta chain was recorded in a study of cytomegalovirus exposure and HLA in healthy donors (dated by TCRdb to 2017 to 2019). For the study in its entirety: In an earlier analysis of 550 to 750 of the donors, approximately 300 Gb of sequence data and 120 million or so unique TCR beta sequences from 180 million or so T cells were reported. About 280 gigabases of sequencing data and tens of millions of unique TCR sequences were included in an early release covering about 700 HLA-typed donors. The genetic ancestry cluster associated with self-reported Caucasian donors included approximately 85% of the 398 genotyped donors. The study aimed to test whether signatures of past pathogen exposure could be identified by cataloging public T cell receptors. The study profiled the T cell repertoires of about 720 subjects by immunosequencing and related them to cytomegalovirus serostatus. In addition to the first cohort of around 670 subjects, a separate validation cohort of about 120 different subjects was used. The study combined high-throughput TCR immunosequencing, statistical association of individual TCRs with disease status, and machine learning to predict cytomegalovirus infection status. A later analysis re-examined previously published TCR beta repertoires from several hundred donors and added high-resolution HLA genotyping to investigate patterns of TCR occurrence. Rather than drawing on any new phenotypic data, the later analysis identified candidate immune exposures from TCR beta sequences and the way those sequences occurred across donors. An earlier analysis of around 640 of the donors used high-throughput TCR beta sequencing to judge whether each TCR beta V gene segment behaved as functional or pseudogenic. Donor age, sex, ethnicity and CMV serostatus were compiled alongside the repertoire data. In a later genetic analysis, genome-wide SNP genotypes for about 65% of the 666 donors were used, and that subset was treated as a discovery cohort. Every discovery cohort repertoire had been produced on one sequencing platform. HLA typing covered class I and class II loci at four-digit resolution. The number of donors typed differed by locus, with roughly 629-640 for A, B, C, DRB1 and DQB1, 522 for DQA1, 600 to 610 for DPA1, and approximately 470 for DPB1. Five DR-DQ haplotypes were treated as single units for association and clustering because of strong linkage in the cohort. Among 300 to 500 genotyped donors of the cohort, an average of approximately 200,000 unique TCR beta nucleotide sequences was sequenced per donor, of which about 19% were non-productive. General conclusions and limits of the study: In a later genetic analysis, a missense DCLRE1C variant was associated with V-gene and J-gene trimming of TCR beta chains, and the association was replicated in an independent cohort. A total of roughly 160 TCR beta chains were listed by the study as associated with cytomegalovirus. A cluster of highly shared sequence variants was judged likely to represent a technical artifact of the sequencing pipeline. Sequencing depth was assumed to be roughly uniform across donors in the presence/absence analyses, though that assumption may not hold. Compared with the roughly 710-donor mean, donors in an Asian-associated ancestry cluster had fewer N-insertions in productive TCRs, according to a later genetic analysis. A further reported finding was that TCR beta sequences accurately predicted the HLA-A and HLA-B alleles for most subjects in the first cohort. Most TCR sequences were observed very rarely across donors, whereas some public TCRs were present in many individuals. In this cohort, only TCR beta chains were sequenced, and detectable features were limited by the absence of alpha or paired-chain data. Because counts were too low, seventeen rarely observed V segments, including chromosome 9 orphons, were left out of the earlier analysis of 587 of the donors. According to the authors, the approach could potentially be generalized to other disease states and immunological phenotypes. A later analysis associated 17,000 or so TCR beta sequences with specific HLA alleles at a false discovery rate of 0.05. Most CMV-associated TCR beta chains appeared to be HLA-restricted in a later analysis, and the HLA associations seemed to be driven largely by CMV exposure. For the cohort, immune exposure information was limited to CMV serostatus. According to a later analysis, parvovirus B19, influenza, CMV and Epstein-Barr virus appeared linked to several top co-occurrence clusters. Because HLA typing was missing for some donors at each locus, association tests included only the typed subset. In an earlier analysis of 587 of the donors, most TCR beta V segments appeared in productive rearrangements about 87% or about 30% of the time, broadly matching IMGT annotations. According to a later analysis, TCR association rates differed among HLA loci, with DRB1 alleles showing the most associated TCRs and HLA-C alleles showing the fewest. In a later analysis, HLA-associated TCR beta chains showed more clonal expansion and lower generation probabilities than non-associated chains that were equally common. Cytomegalovirus status was reported to be diagnosed by the classifier with high specificity and sensitivity in both the original and validation cohorts. Correlated functional status among segregating V segments might reflect linkage disequilibrium, but an unknown experimental factor could not be ruled out. When HLA alleles, especially DR and DQ, strongly co-occurred, attributing TCR associations to individual alleles was difficult. In vitro tests confirmed that a few of the cytomegalovirus-associated TCR beta chains recognize cytomegalovirus antigens.

The cohort comprised some 700 healthy bone marrow donors. At the time of sampling, all cohort members were nominally healthy, though unrecorded immune exposures were likely present. The donor was CMV seropositive and was included in the group of 289 seropositive cohort members. A peripheral blood sample was provided by each donor, and peripheral blood mononuclear cells were used for TCR beta sequencing. Genomic DNA was extracted from the blood cell samples with the Qiagen DNeasy Blood Extraction Kit. This clone was counted many times. Its antigen remains unidentified. No much larger clone exists at a distance of one base, and base qualities are not known. Receptor libraries were prepared by the immunoSEQ multiplex PCR assay. A mixture of 60 forward primers for TCR Vbeta segments and 13 reverse primers for TCR Jbeta segments was used in the multiplex PCR. The CDR3 region of rearranged TCR beta genes was amplified from genomic DNA by a multiplex PCR assay. The Illumina HiSeq System was used to sequence the amplified TCR beta libraries as 87-base-pair reads. As for the authors' bioinformatics: A later analysis tallied roughly 76 million unique TCR beta chains across the 640 or so repertoires, and around 12 million of those chains were shared by two or more donors. To remove PCR and sequencing errors, raw reads were error-corrected and collapsed into unique sequences using a nearest-neighbor algorithm that merged closely related sequences. V, D and J gene segments were assigned by aligning CDR3 sequences to IMGT reference sequences. For a sequence to be retained, at least a six-nucleotide match to both a V gene segment and a J gene segment was required. A rearrangement was called productive if the CDR3 had no stop codons and remained in frame with V and J, and every other rearrangement was called non-productive. CDR3 was defined by IMGT convention, running from the second conserved V-encoded cysteine to the conserved J-encoded phenylalanine. The earlier analysis of about 590 of the donors excluded sequences that lacked an unambiguous match to a single V gene segment. An earlier analysis of almost 600 of the donors classified V segments as functional when productive rearrangements were above 56.7% and as segregating when the standard deviation between donors was above 5%. To diagnose cytomegalovirus status from the catalog of TCR beta chain sequences, a statistical classification framework was built. A later analysis assigned V and J genes by comparing TCR nucleotide sequences with IMGT/GENE-DB human TR gene sequences. In a later analysis, CDR3 sequences and most-parsimonious VDJ recombination scenarios were assigned using the TCRdist pipeline. In a later analysis, each TCR beta chain was defined by its CDR3 amino acid sequence together with its V-gene family, and reads lacking a unique V-gene family were excluded. A later analysis removed 592 highly shared, low-generation-probability nucleotide sequences to deal with suspected cross-contamination and a sequencing artifact. A later analysis calculated a clonal expansion index for each public chain from normalized within-repertoire ranks of inferred template counts. Generation probabilities in a later analysis came from a VDJ recombination model fitted to out-of-frame rearrangements, and those results were checked against IGoR. In a later analysis, hypergeometric tests were used to score TCR-TCR, TCR-HLA and TCR-CMV co-occurrence, with a repertoire-size bias correction applied to TCR pairs. False discovery rates were estimated in a later analysis by permuting HLA or CMV assignments 20 times. In a later analysis, co-occurring TCRs were grouped using DBSCAN, and TCRdist sequence similarity was added for clustering within HLA-allele-positive subsets. For co-occurrence clustering, repertoires with fewer than 30,000 or more than 120,000 public chains were excluded, along with a handful of repertoires with anomalous nucleotide sharing. Not all clones reach the TCRdb copy of this immuneACCESS table, which keeps in-frame sequences only. Checked studies attribute under half of the gap to unresolved V genes and leave the rest unexplained. V, J and clone size are taken as reported in that table, and D and trimming were inferred from the DNA itself. Here the sample has 150,000 to 200,000 clones; about 81% occur a single time. 2.5% to 3.5% of the sample belongs to the ten largest clones.

The receptor was derived from a woman aged 45-59 years in good health and CMV-seropositive. Specimen: PBMCs.

The DNA reads as follows: TGCGCCAGCAGCCAACTGGACACCACTGAAGCTTTCTTT. It translates to CASSQLDTTEAFF. The rearranged chain carries TRBV4-1 and TRBJ1-1; the D region possibly corresponds to TRBD1 (5 bases align). The CDR3 numbers 13 residues from cysteine through phenylalanine. Solely the CDR3 DNA is kept, with 39 bases framed from the first base. The germline ends are 8 bases apart after V is trimmed by 2 bases and J by 4 bases. Via the germline V gene, CDR1 is MGHRA and CDR2 YSYEKL.